The clone carrying this T cell receptor (beta chain) showed up just a few times. Its antigen is not known. Looked up from germline, CDR1 is MNHEY and CDR2 is SVGEGT. This CDR3 has 15 residues. V lost 7 bases and J lost 5, with 17 bases in between. The record originates from a study of blood T cells in healthy people across ages. Overall study context: The capture of about one barcoded beta molecule per two T cells was achieved by template switching. Study conclusions and caveats: Roughly linear age-related decline in beta diversity appeared, significant by age approximately 43.

The second PCR ran about 6 to 12 cycles with a sample-barcoded 5' primer and J-beta primers. TCRdb itself ran the 5' RACE reads through MiXCR, one entry per CDR3 protein. The sample has 850,000 to 1,000,000 distinct CDR3 sequences; roughly 47% are singletons. The chain recombines TRBV6-2 or TRBV6-3 with TRBJ1-4; D possibly corresponds to TRBD1 (6 bases). The sequence came from a woman aged 55-75 years in good health. The sequencing sample was made of blood. CDR3 loop: CASTDLDRTNEKLFF. For the CDR3, the DNA is TGTGCCAGCACCGACCTCGACAGGACGAATGAAAAACTGTTTTTT.